This TCR beta chain was captured by sequencing in a study of shared clonotypes between healthy human individuals. CDR1 is SQVTM, CDR2 ANQGSEA, per germline. The CDR3 is made up of 11 amino acids. Trimming took 3 bases from V and 7 from J, leaving 9 bases between them. Clones were sequenced by immunoSEQ multiplex PCR, and TCRdb holds only the in-frame ones, with some missing. Among about 600,000 clones, roughly four fifths were seen once, and the ten largest hold more than 10%. The sequence was collected from a woman aged 40 to 50 in good health. Some clones in this sample may be carry-over from other donors' samples. The specimen was PBMCs. The chain combines TRBV29-1 with TRBJ1-1; the D is unclear. CDR3 region: CSVEGGNEAFF. Written as DNA, the CDR3 is TGCAGCGTTGAGGGAGGGAATGAAGCTTTCTTT.